This entry lists 2 T cell receptor beta chains sequenced from one sample in a study of T cells in localized non-small cell lung cancer. Data came from immunoSEQ multiplex PCR; TCRdb stores just in-frame clones and leaves some out. The repertoire holds tens of thousands of clones, roughly 87% seen once, with around 0.99% in the top ten. Here the sequenced sample was peripheral blood, taken before any cancer treatment. The receptors derive from a woman aged 40-70 years with stage I lung adenocarcinoma.

The CDR3 nucleotides are TGTGCCAGCAGCTTAGTGTCAGCAGGAGAGACCCAGTACTTC. As protein: CASSLVSAGETQYF. The V and J genes are TRBV7-9 and TRBJ2-5; unclear D gene. Trimming shortened V by 1 base and J by 4 bases, and 10 bases separated the two germline ends. Germline V CDR1 and CDR2: SEHNR, FQNEAQ (reference sequence). This CDR3 is built from 14 residues. Combining the CDR3 with reference TRBV7-9 and TRBJ2-5 gives the whole variable domain DTGVSQNPRHKITKRGQNVTFRCDPISEHNRLYWYRQTLGQGPEFLTYFQNEAQLEKSRLLSDRFSAERPKGSFSTLEIQRTEQGDSAMYLCASSLVSAGETQYFGPGTRLLVL.

V usage is TRBV27 and J usage is TRBJ1-5; D not certain. Germline V gene sequence: CDR1 MNHEY, CDR2 SMNVEV (reference sequence). The ends were cut back, 4 bases at V and 2 bases at J, with 9 bases in the middle. The CDR3 has 14 amino acids. The CDR3 sequence is CASSWSSGNQPQHF. The CDR3 coding sequence is TGTGCCAGCAGTTGGAGTTCCGGCAATCAGCCCCAGCATTTT.